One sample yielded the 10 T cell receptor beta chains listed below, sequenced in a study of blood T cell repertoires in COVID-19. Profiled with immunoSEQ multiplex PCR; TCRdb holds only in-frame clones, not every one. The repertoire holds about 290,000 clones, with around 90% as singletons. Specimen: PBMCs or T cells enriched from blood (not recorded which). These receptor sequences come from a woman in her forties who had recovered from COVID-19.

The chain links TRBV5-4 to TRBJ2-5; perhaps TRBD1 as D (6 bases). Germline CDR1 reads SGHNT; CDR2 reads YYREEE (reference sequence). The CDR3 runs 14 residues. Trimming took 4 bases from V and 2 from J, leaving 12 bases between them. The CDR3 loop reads CASSPLGQQETQYF. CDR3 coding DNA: TGTGCCAGCAGCCCATTAGGACAGCAAGAGACCCAGTACTTC. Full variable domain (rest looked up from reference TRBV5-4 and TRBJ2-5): ETGVTQSPTHLIKTRGQQVTLRCSSQSGHNTVSWYQQALGQGPQFIFQYYREEENGRGNFPPRFSGLQFPNYSSELNVNALELDDSALYLCASSPLGQQETQYFGPGTRLLVL.

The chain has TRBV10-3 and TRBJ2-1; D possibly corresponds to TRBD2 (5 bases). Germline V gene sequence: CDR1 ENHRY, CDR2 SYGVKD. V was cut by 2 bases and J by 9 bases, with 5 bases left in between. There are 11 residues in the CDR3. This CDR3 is CAISEGGEQFF. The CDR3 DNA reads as TGTGCCATCAGTGAGGGAGGTGAGCAGTTCTTC.

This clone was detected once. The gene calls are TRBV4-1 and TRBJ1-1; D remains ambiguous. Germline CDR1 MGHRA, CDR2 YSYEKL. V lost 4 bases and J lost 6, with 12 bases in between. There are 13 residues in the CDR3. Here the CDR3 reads CASSLTQVAEAFF. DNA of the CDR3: TGCGCCAGCAGCCTGACGCAGGTTGCTGAAGCTTTCTTT.

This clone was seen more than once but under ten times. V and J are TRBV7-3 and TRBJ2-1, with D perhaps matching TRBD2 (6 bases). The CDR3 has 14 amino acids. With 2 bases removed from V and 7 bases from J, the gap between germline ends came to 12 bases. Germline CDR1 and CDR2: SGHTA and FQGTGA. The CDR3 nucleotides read TGTGCCAGCAGCTTAGGGGGGACCCAAAATGAGCAGTTCTTC. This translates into CASSLGGTQNEQFF. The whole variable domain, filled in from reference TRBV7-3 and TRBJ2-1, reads GAGVSQTPSNKVTEKGKYVELRCDPISGHTALYWYRQSLGQGPEFLIYFQGTGAADDSGLPNDRFFAVRPEGSVSTLKIQRTERGDSAVYLCASSLGGTQNEQFFGPGTRLTVL.

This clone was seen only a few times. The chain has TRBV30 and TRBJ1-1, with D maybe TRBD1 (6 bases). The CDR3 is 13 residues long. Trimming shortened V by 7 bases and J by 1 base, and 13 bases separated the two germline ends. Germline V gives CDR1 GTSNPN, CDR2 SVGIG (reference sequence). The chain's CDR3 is CASSGGPNTEAFF. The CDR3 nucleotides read TGTGCCTCCTCCGGGGGGCCGAACACTGAAGCTTTCTTT. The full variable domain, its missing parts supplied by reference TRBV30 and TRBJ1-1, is SQTIHQWPATLVQPVGSPLSLECTVEGTSNPNLYWYRQAAGRGLQLLFYSVGIGQISSEVPQNLSASRPQDRQFILSSKKLLLSDSGFYLCASSGGPNTEAFFGQGTRLTVV.

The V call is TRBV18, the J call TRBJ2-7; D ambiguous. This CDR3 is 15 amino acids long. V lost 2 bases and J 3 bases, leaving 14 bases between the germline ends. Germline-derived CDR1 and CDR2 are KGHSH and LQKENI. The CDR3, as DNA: TGTGCCAGCTCACCAAGAGACGGAGACCTCTACGAGCAGTACTTC. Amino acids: CASSPRDGDLYEQYF.

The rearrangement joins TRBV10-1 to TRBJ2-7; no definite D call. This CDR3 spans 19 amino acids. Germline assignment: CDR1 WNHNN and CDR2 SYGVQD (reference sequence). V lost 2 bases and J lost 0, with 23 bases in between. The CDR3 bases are TGCGCCAGCAGTGAGAGTTTACCGTTGGCGAACTATAGCTCCTACGAGCAGTACTTC. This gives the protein CASSESLPLANYSSYEQYF.

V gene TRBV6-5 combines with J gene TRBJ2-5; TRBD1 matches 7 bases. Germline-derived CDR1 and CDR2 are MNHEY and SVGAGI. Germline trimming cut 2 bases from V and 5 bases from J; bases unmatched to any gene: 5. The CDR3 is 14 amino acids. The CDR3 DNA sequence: TGTGCCAGCAGTTACACAGGGGTGAGGGAGACCCAGTACTTC. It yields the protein CASSYTGVRETQYF.

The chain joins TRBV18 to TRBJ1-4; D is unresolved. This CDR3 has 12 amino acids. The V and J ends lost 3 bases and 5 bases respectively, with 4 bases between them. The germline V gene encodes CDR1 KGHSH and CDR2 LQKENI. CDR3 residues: CASSPANEKLFF. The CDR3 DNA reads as TGTGCCAGCTCACCGGCCAATGAAAAACTGTTTTTT.

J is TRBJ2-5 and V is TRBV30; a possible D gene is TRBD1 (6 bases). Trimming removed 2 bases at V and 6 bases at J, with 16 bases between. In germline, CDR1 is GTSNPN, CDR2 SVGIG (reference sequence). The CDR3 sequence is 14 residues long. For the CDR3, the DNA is TGTGCCTGGAGTCCCTGGGCCACAGGGAAGACCCAGTACTTC. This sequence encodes CAWSPWATGKTQYF.